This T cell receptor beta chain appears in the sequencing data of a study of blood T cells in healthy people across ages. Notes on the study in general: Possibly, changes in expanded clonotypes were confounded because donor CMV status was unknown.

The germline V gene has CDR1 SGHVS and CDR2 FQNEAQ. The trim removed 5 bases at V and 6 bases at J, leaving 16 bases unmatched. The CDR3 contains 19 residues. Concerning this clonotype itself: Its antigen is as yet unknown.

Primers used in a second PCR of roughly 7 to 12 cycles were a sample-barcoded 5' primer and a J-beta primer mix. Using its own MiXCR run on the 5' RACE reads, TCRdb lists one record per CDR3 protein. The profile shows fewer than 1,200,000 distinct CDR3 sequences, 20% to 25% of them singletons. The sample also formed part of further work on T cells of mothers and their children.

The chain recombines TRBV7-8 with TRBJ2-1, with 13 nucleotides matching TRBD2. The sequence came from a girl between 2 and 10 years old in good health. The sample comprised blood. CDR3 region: CASSPRLAGGLQNVNEQFF. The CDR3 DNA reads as TGTGCCAGCAGCCCCAGACTAGCGGGAGGCCTCCAAAACGTCAATGAGCAGTTCTTC.